The 14 T cell receptor beta chains below come from one sample, sequenced in a study of blood T cell repertoires in COVID-19. Clones were sequenced by immunoSEQ multiplex PCR, and TCRdb holds only the in-frame ones, with some missing. The repertoire holds about 90,000 clones, with 86% as singletons. The source material was peripheral blood. The origin of the receptors is a man older than 75 with acute or convalescent COVID-19.

The genes are TRBV9 and TRBJ1-4; the D gene is possibly TRBD1 (5 bases). CDR3 length: 17 residues. Germline V CDR1 and CDR2: SGDLS, YYNGEE. V was shortened by 1 base and J by 4 bases, with 17 bases between the two germline ends. The CDR3 spells CASSVHAGSGGNEKLFF. The CDR3, as DNA: TGTGCCAGCAGCGTACACGCAGGGTCGGGTGGTAATGAAAAACTGTTTTTT.

The rearrangement joins TRBV2 to TRBJ1-4, with D possibly being TRBD1 (6 bases). The CDR3 totals 12 residues. V was pared by 7 bases and J by 7 bases, with 10 bases between. CDR1 is SNHLY, CDR2 FYNNEI, per germline. CDR3 residues: CASTRTAEKLFF. CDR3 nucleotide sequence: TGTGCCAGCACTCGGACAGCTGAAAAACTGTTTTTT.

This clone occurred many times. The same CDR3 is also encoded by other DNA sequences in this sample. The J gene is TRBJ2-1, the V gene TRBV18; TRBD2 matches at 12 bases. V was clipped by 5 bases and J by 7 bases; unmatched bases: 9. Germline CDR1 is KGHSH and CDR2 is LQKENI. The CDR3 is made up of 16 amino acids. The CDR3 bases are TGTGCCAGCTCATCCACGACTAGCGGGAGTTTGAATGAGCAGTTCTTC. Its translation is CASSSTTSGSLNEQFF.

Concerning this clone: At one end the junction does not follow the germline gene, possibly because of a read error. This chain connects TRBV28 to TRBJ2-3; TRBD2 matches 7 bases. The CDR3 has 15 residues. Germline CDR1 is MDHEN and CDR2 is SYDVKM. This CDR3 is CASSSPSGLTHTQYF. The DNA for the CDR3 is TGTGCCAGCAGTTCCCCTAGCGGCCTCACACATACGCAGTATTTT.

This rearrangement joins TRBV19 to TRBJ2-3, with D possibly TRBD1 on 6 matching bases. CDR1 LNHDA and CDR2 SQIVND come from the germline V gene (reference sequence). The V and J ends lost 8 bases and 4 bases respectively, with 16 bases between them. This CDR3 comprises 14 residues. The CDR3 DNA reads TGTGCCAGTGATAAACAGGGTTTCTCAGATACGCAGTATTTT. Encoded protein: CASDKQGFSDTQYF.

This chain joins TRBV18 and TRBJ2-2; D remains unclear. Germline lookup yields CDR1 KGHSH and CDR2 LQKENI. CDR3 size: 15 residues. Trimming removed 2 bases from V and 5 bases from J, with 12 bases in between. The CDR3 here is CASSPGLGRTGELFF. The CDR3 coding sequence is TGTGCCAGCTCACCAGGTCTGGGCAGGACCGGGGAGCTGTTTTTT.

The CDR3 here is CASSLARRYREGTTGEQYF. The CDR3 coding sequence is TGTGCCAGCAGCTTAGCTCGCCGGTACAGGGAGGGTACTACGGGCGAGCAGTACTTC. V is TRBV11-3 and J is TRBJ2-7; D might be TRBD2 (7 bases). The germline V gene encodes CDR1 SGHNT and CDR2 YENEEA. This CDR3 region has 19 residues. The V end was cut by 1 base, the J end by 6 bases, with 28 bases between. Full variable domain (remainder filled in from reference TRBV11-3 and TRBJ2-7): EAGVVQSPRYKIIEKKQPVAFWCNPISGHNTLYWYLQNLGQGPELLIRYENEEAVDDSQLPKDRFSAERLKGVDSTLKIQPAELGDSAVYLCASSLARRYREGTTGEQYFGPGTRLTVT.

CDR3 loop: CASSHQQGEIYEQFF. As DNA, the CDR3 is TGCGCCAGCAGTCATCAACAGGGGGAGATATATGAGCAGTTCTTC. V usage is TRBV23-1 and J usage is TRBJ2-1; 8 nucleotides agree with TRBD1. TRBV23-1 is an open reading frame, and its role is uncertain. The CDR3 contains 15 residues. The ends lost 3 bases at V and 8 bases at J; junction bases unmatched: 9.

As regards this clone: This CDR3 is also generated by other DNA sequences in the sample. V is TRBV27 and J is TRBJ2-3, with TRBD1 identical over 7 bases. The ends lost 6 bases at V and 3 bases at J; junction bases unmatched: 9. Germline values: CDR1 MNHEY, CDR2 SMNVEV (reference sequence). The CDR3 runs to 15 residues. The CDR3 is CASSLRTGGTDTQYF. In DNA form, the CDR3 reads TGTGCCAGCAGCCTGAGGACAGGCGGTACAGATACGCAGTATTTT.

The chain has TRBV6-5 and TRBJ1-5; D not certain. The CDR3 covers 16 residues. Germline V gene data show CDR1 as MNHEY and CDR2 as SVGAGI. Between the trimmed V and J ends, which lost 2 bases and 1 base, there was a span of 12 bases. Written as DNA, the CDR3 is TGTGCCAGCAGTTACCGAAAGTCGGGGAGCAATCAGCCCCAGCATTTT. Translated: CASSYRKSGSNQPQHF.

The genes are TRBV6-6 and TRBJ1-5; D is possibly TRBD1 (6 bases). CDR1 MNHNY and CDR2 SVGAGI come from the germline V gene (reference sequence). This CDR3 spans 15 amino acids. V shed 0 bases and J shed 4 bases, with 10 bases lying between them. Here the CDR3 reads CASSYSAGVNQPQHF. The CDR3 nucleotides are TGTGCCAGCAGTTACTCGGCAGGGGTAAATCAGCCCCAGCATTTT.

This clone has more than one count but fewer than ten. This rearrangement joins TRBV9 to TRBJ1-2, with D perhaps matching TRBD1 (6 bases). Trimming stripped 1 base from V and 2 bases from J, with 9 bases between. CDR3 length equals 14 residues. Germline V gene data show CDR1 as SGDLS and CDR2 as YYNGEE. CDR3 protein: CASSVSTGNYGYTF. The CDR3 DNA sequence: TGTGCCAGCAGCGTATCGACAGGAAACTATGGCTACACCTTC.

This clone appeared once. This chain joins TRBV4-3 and TRBJ2-7; TRBD1 is a possible D gene (6 bases). The CDR3 consists of 15 residues. CDR1 LGHNA and CDR2 YSLEER come from the germline V gene. Between the trimmed V and J ends, which lost 2 bases and 1 base, there was a span of 12 bases. This chain's CDR3 is CASSQSGGQSYEQYF. The CDR3, as DNA: TGCGCCAGCAGCCAATCTGGGGGACAATCCTACGAGCAGTACTTC.

This sequence joins TRBV4-3 and TRBJ2-1; 10 bases align to TRBD2. This CDR3 comprises 16 residues. The V gene end was trimmed by 4 bases and the J gene end by 5 bases; junction bases not matched to a gene: 8. CDR1 LGHNA and CDR2 YSLEER come from the germline V gene. Written as DNA, the CDR3 is TGCGCCAGCAGCCCATCTAGCGGGAGAGCCAACAATGAGCAGTTCTTC. The encoded protein is CASSPSSGRANNEQFF.